These T cell receptor beta chains were read from a single sample in a study of T cell responses to AZD1222 COVID-19 vaccine. Sequencing was performed with immunoSEQ multiplex PCR; in TCRdb, only in-frame clones are kept and a portion is missing. Here the sample spans roughly 180,000 clones, just over 85% being singletons. The sequencing here drew on peripheral blood, taken on day 0 of AZD1222 vaccination. These receptors all stem from an adult in good health. CDR3s include the opening cysteine and the closing phenylalanine or tryptophan. Fields, in order: V gene, clone size, D gene, J gene, CDR3 protein, CDR3 DNA. D genes are given only for firm matches. Some rows have no size entry. The others give once, few or many, or a class for an expanded clone.

v_call: TRBV7-2; clone_size: -; d_call: TRBD1; j_call: TRBJ1-5; cdr3_aa: CASSPDRGSNQPQHF; cdr3_nt: TGTGCCAGCAGCCCGGACAGGGGCAGCAATCAGCCCCAGCATTTT
v_call: TRBV6-5; clone_size: -; d_call: -; j_call: TRBJ2-1; cdr3_aa: CASTRQGTYNEQFF; cdr3_nt: TGTGCCAGCACCCGGCAGGGGACCTACAATGAGCAGTTCTTC
v_call: TRBV15; clone_size: -; d_call: -; j_call: TRBJ2-7; cdr3_aa: CATREGSSYYEQYF; cdr3_nt: TGTGCCACCAGAGAGGGGTCTTCCTACTACGAGCAGTACTTC
v_call: TRBV10-1; clone_size: -; d_call: TRBD1; j_call: TRBJ2-2; cdr3_aa: CASGGQGVTGELFF; cdr3_nt: TGCGCCAGCGGGGGACAGGGGGTCACCGGGGAGCTGTTTTTT
v_call: TRBV19; clone_size: few; d_call: -; j_call: TRBJ1-5; cdr3_aa: CASSLRDGHNQPQHF; cdr3_nt: TGTGCCAGTAGTCTCAGGGACGGTCACAATCAGCCCCAGCATTTT
v_call: TRBV7-8; clone_size: -; d_call: -; j_call: TRBJ2-1; cdr3_aa: CASSLPGLYNEQFF; cdr3_nt: TGTGCCAGCAGCTTACCGGGACTTTACAATGAGCAGTTCTTC
v_call: TRBV2; clone_size: -; d_call: -; j_call: TRBJ2-4; cdr3_aa: CASREGGKNIQYF; cdr3_nt: TGTGCCAGCAGAGAAGGCGGCAAAAACATTCAGTACTTC
v_call: TRBV4-3; clone_size: -; d_call: -; j_call: TRBJ1-2; cdr3_aa: CASSQDRGFNYGYTF; cdr3_nt: TGCGCCAGCAGCCAAGACAGGGGATTTAACTATGGCTACACCTTC
v_call: TRBV7-2; clone_size: -; d_call: -; j_call: TRBJ1-5; cdr3_aa: CASSPDGSNQPQHF; cdr3_nt: TGTGCCAGCAGCCCCGACGGAAGCAATCAGCCCCAGCATTTT
v_call: TRBV27; clone_size: once; d_call: TRBD1; j_call: TRBJ2-7; cdr3_aa: CASSEGTGGASYEQYF; cdr3_nt: TGTGCCAGCAGTGAAGGGACAGGGGGTGCATCCTACGAGCAGTACTTC
v_call: TRBV4-2; clone_size: -; d_call: -; j_call: TRBJ1-5; cdr3_aa: CASSEFSGARNQPQHF; cdr3_nt: TGTGCCAGCAGCGAATTTTCAGGGGCGCGGAATCAGCCCCAGCATTTT
v_call: TRBV5-4; clone_size: -; d_call: TRBD1; j_call: TRBJ2-1; cdr3_aa: CASSPGQTNNEQFF; cdr3_nt: TGTGCCAGCAGCCCGGGACAGACTAACAATGAGCAGTTCTTC
v_call: TRBV6-1; clone_size: -; d_call: -; j_call: TRBJ1-2; cdr3_aa: CASSEWDTLDYGYTF; cdr3_nt: TGTGCCAGCAGTGAATGGGACACCCTGGACTATGGCTACACCTTC
v_call: TRBV6-5; clone_size: -; d_call: -; j_call: TRBJ2-5; cdr3_aa: CASSYGYQETQYF; cdr3_nt: TGTGCCAGCAGTTACGGGTACCAAGAGACCCAGTACTTC
v_call: TRBV21-1; clone_size: -; d_call: -; j_call: TRBJ1-1; cdr3_aa: CASSKKGPGTGRAFF; cdr3_nt: TGTGCCAGCAGCAAAAAGGGGCCCGGGACAGGGAGAGCTTTCTTT
v_call: TRBV20-1; clone_size: -; d_call: -; j_call: TRBJ2-1; cdr3_aa: CSAPRGEQFF; cdr3_nt: TGCAGTGCCCCGCGGGGTGAGCAGTTCTTC
v_call: TRBV2; clone_size: -; d_call: TRBD2; j_call: TRBJ2-1; cdr3_aa: CASNSGGSYNEQFF; cdr3_nt: TGTGCCAGCAACAGCGGGGGCTCCTACAATGAGCAGTTCTTC
v_call: TRBV4-1; clone_size: -; d_call: TRBD1; j_call: TRBJ2-1; cdr3_aa: CASSQGPDRVVSDEQFF; cdr3_nt: TGCGCCAGCAGCCAAGGTCCGGACAGGGTGGTGTCGGATGAGCAGTTCTTC
v_call: TRBV4-2; clone_size: -; d_call: TRBD2; j_call: TRBJ2-5; cdr3_aa: CASSQLLAGGPGSETQYF; cdr3_nt: TGTGCCAGCAGCCAACTCCTAGCGGGAGGGCCGGGGAGTGAGACCCAGTACTTC
v_call: TRBV27; clone_size: -; d_call: -; j_call: TRBJ1-2; cdr3_aa: CASSGTSRSYTF; cdr3_nt: TGTGCCAGCAGCGGGACATCCAGGAGCTACACCTTC
v_call: TRBV5-1; clone_size: few; d_call: TRBD1; j_call: TRBJ1-2; cdr3_aa: CASSPRGTGTNYGYTF; cdr3_nt: TGCGCCAGCAGCCCCCGCGGGACAGGAACTAACTATGGCTACACCTTC
v_call: TRBV15; clone_size: once; d_call: -; j_call: TRBJ2-2; cdr3_aa: CATSPGHSLGPTGELFF; cdr3_nt: TGTGCCACCAGCCCGGGACACTCGTTGGGTCCCACCGGGGAGCTGTTTTTT
v_call: TRBV24-1; clone_size: -; d_call: -; j_call: TRBJ1-2; cdr3_aa: CATSFGTNYGYTF; cdr3_nt: TGTGCCACCAGCTTCGGTACTAACTATGGCTACACCTTC
v_call: TRBV6-5; clone_size: -; d_call: TRBD1; j_call: TRBJ1-1; cdr3_aa: CASSYDHRGLSEAFF; cdr3_nt: TGTGCCAGCAGTTACGACCACAGGGGTCTTTCTGAAGCTTTCTTT
v_call: TRBV28; clone_size: -; d_call: -; j_call: TRBJ2-7; cdr3_aa: CASSPRQTNAYEQYF; cdr3_nt: TGTGCCAGCAGTCCAAGACAGACTAATGCCTACGAGCAGTACTTC
v_call: TRBV7-9; clone_size: once; d_call: TRBD1; j_call: TRBJ2-1; cdr3_aa: CASRGRQGAYNEQFF; cdr3_nt: TGTGCCAGCAGGGGCCGGCAGGGGGCTTACAATGAGCAGTTCTTC
v_call: TRBV28; clone_size: -; d_call: -; j_call: TRBJ1-5; cdr3_aa: CASSLEAGFQPQHF; cdr3_nt: TGTGCCAGCAGTTTGGAGGCGGGGTTTCAGCCCCAGCATTTT
v_call: TRBV3-1/TRBV3-2; clone_size: once; d_call: -; j_call: TRBJ2-7; cdr3_aa: CASSQAGDWHF; cdr3_nt: TGTGCCAGCAGCCAAGCAGGGGACTGGCACTTC
v_call: TRBV9; clone_size: once; d_call: TRBD1; j_call: TRBJ1-4; cdr3_aa: CASRNRDRNEKLFF; cdr3_nt: TGTGCCAGCAGAAACCGGGACAGGAATGAAAAACTGTTTTTT
v_call: TRBV27; clone_size: few; d_call: -; j_call: TRBJ1-2; cdr3_aa: CASSLSVPEQGRSGYTF; cdr3_nt: TGTGCCAGCAGTTTATCGGTTCCTGAACAGGGAAGATCGGGCTACACCTTC
v_call: TRBV7-3; clone_size: -; d_call: -; j_call: TRBJ2-5; cdr3_aa: CASSLGLAHQETQYF; cdr3_nt: TGTGCCAGCAGCTTGGGCCTAGCGCACCAAGAGACCCAGTACTTC
v_call: TRBV7-9; clone_size: -; d_call: TRBD1; j_call: TRBJ1-2; cdr3_aa: CASSHSQGGTYGYTF; cdr3_nt: TGTGCCAGCAGCCATTCCCAGGGGGGGACCTATGGCTACACCTTC
v_call: TRBV18; clone_size: -; d_call: -; j_call: TRBJ2-2; cdr3_aa: CASSPVNTGELFF; cdr3_nt: TGTGCCAGCTCACCAGTTAACACCGGGGAGCTGTTTTTT
v_call: TRBV7-9; clone_size: -; d_call: TRBD2; j_call: TRBJ2-5; cdr3_aa: CASIPRVSGGDQETQYF; cdr3_nt: TGTGCCAGCATCCCTCGTGTGAGCGGGGGGGACCAAGAGACCCAGTACTTC
v_call: TRBV1; clone_size: -; d_call: -; j_call: TRBJ2-7; cdr3_aa: CTSSQELGRGYEQYF; cdr3_nt: TGCACCAGCAGCCAAGAACTAGGGCGGGGCTACGAGCAGTACTTC
v_call: TRBV6-1; clone_size: -; d_call: TRBD1; j_call: TRBJ2-7; cdr3_aa: CASSSRQGAEQYF; cdr3_nt: TGTGCCAGCAGTTCCAGACAGGGTGCCGAGCAGTACTTC
v_call: TRBV6-5; clone_size: -; d_call: -; j_call: TRBJ1-1; cdr3_aa: CASSYDVTPNTEAFF; cdr3_nt: TGTGCCAGCAGTTACGACGTGACACCCAACACTGAAGCTTTCTTT
v_call: TRBV19; clone_size: -; d_call: TRBD1; j_call: TRBJ1-5; cdr3_aa: CASSTEGANQPQHF; cdr3_nt: TGTGCCAGTAGTACTGAGGGGGCCAATCAGCCCCAGCATTTT